This record looks at one T cell receptor beta chain sequence and its context. Its antigen is not known. While unrecorded immune exposures were likely, the donors were nominally healthy when sampled. This entry belongs to a study of cytomegalovirus exposure and HLA in healthy donors. Study-wide results and limits: Accurate prediction of HLA-A and HLA-B alleles (for most subjects) was reportedly achieved from TCR beta sequences.

Researchers ran the PCR with 60 Vbeta and 13 Jbeta primers. Here immunoSEQ multiplex PCR was the method, and the copy in TCRdb shows in-frame clones only, minus some. The table records some 140,000 clones, roughly four fifths of them present only once. The receptor comes from a woman aged 50 to 60 in good health and CMV-seropositive. The specimen sequenced was PBMCs.

The CDR3 protein is CASSLGPDTQYF. The CDR3 nucleotides are TGTGCCAGCAGCTTAGGGCCAGATACGCAGTATTTT. The chain combines TRBV7-9 with TRBJ2-3; D remains ambiguous. Between the trimmed V and J ends, which lost 1 base and 4 bases, there was a span of 3 bases. The CDR3 sequence is 12 residues long. Germline CDR1 SEHNR, CDR2 FQNEAQ (reference sequence).